These T cell receptor beta chains were read from a single sample in a study of molecular identifiers for immune sequencing clone quantification. Using its own MiXCR run on the PCR reads, TCRdb lists one record per CDR3 protein. The profile covers 45,000 to 55,000 distinct CDR3 sequences, with 35% to 40% appearing a single time and 3% to 4% taken by the ten largest. Sequencing input: naive CD8+ T cells from blood, with Jurkat cell RNA spiked in. The receptors stem from a human donor in good health. Some libraries in this study had Jurkat cell RNA spiked in. Each CDR3 is given with its conserved first and last residue. The D gene is left open where the match is weak. Expanded clones get a size class; other rows say once, few or many, or leave the size out.

v_gene	abundance	d_gene	j_gene	CDR3aa	CDR3nt
TRBV7-8	few	TRBD2	TRBJ2-1	CASSLMPGTSGRAGDNEQFF	TGTGCCAGCAGCTTGATGCCCGGGACTAGCGGGAGGGCCGGGGACAATGAGCAGTTCTTC
TRBV4-1	few	.	TRBJ1-5	CASSQVMPRNQPQHF	TGCGCCAGCAGCCAAGTGATGCCGCGCAATCAGCCCCAGCATTTT
TRBV29-1	.	TRBD2	TRBJ2-2	CSVSGGANTGELFF	TGCAGCGTCTCTGGGGGGGCGAACACCGGGGAGCTGTTTTTT
TRBV4-1	.	.	TRBJ2-1	CASSQVYGSYNEQFF	TGCGCCAGCAGCCAAGTTTACGGCTCCTACAATGAGCAGTTCTTC
TRBV9	.	TRBD2	TRBJ2-7	CASSGSGRFHEQYF	TGTGCCAGCAGCGGTAGCGGGAGGTTCCACGAGCAGTACTTC
TRBV5-1	.	.	TRBJ2-7	CAGSLAGRTYEQYF	TGCGCCGGCAGCTTGGCCGGGCGAACCTACGAGCAGTACTTC
TRBV6-1	many	TRBD2	TRBJ2-7	CASSFSGSLNEQYF	TGTGCCAGCAGTTTTAGCGGGAGTCTCAACGAGCAGTACTTC
TRBV21-1	.	.	TRBJ2-4	CASSNISRDRVLYIQYF	TGTGCCAGCAGCAATATATCTAGGGACAGGGTATTATACATTCAGTACTTC
TRBV28	few	TRBD1	TRBJ1-4	CASSSPGGEKLFF	TGTGCCAGCAGTTCCCCAGGGGGAGAAAAACTGTTTTTT
TRBV28	.	TRBD2	TRBJ2-7	CASSPAGEFFEQYF	TGTGCCAGCAGTCCGGCGGGAGAGTTCTTCGAGCAGTACTTC
TRBV7-2	few	.	TRBJ2-1	CASSLHPFGEQFF	TGTGCCAGCAGCTTACACCCGTTTGGGGAGCAGTTCTTC
TRBV27	many	.	TRBJ2-3	CASYKNTATDTQYF	TGTGCCAGCTATAAAAACACCGCCACAGATACGCAGTATTTT
TRBV7-2	.	.	TRBJ2-7	CASSYTYERYF	TGTGCCAGCAGCTATACCTACGAGCGGTACTTC
TRBV6-2/TRBV6-3	.	.	TRBJ2-3	CASRYSRRSSTDTQYF	TGTGCCAGCAGATACTCGAGGCGGTCTAGCACAGATACGCAGTATTTT
TRBV12-3/TRBV12-4	few	.	TRBJ2-3	CASSFSSTDTQYF	TGTGCCAGCAGTTTCTCGAGCACAGATACGCAGTATTTT
TRBV11-2	few	.	TRBJ2-5	CASSLGVEETQYF	TGTGCCAGCAGCTTAGGGGTAGAAGAGACCCAGTACTTC
TRBV5-3	.	.	TRBJ2-2	CASSLFEGTGELFF	TGTGCCAGCAGCTTGTTCGAGGGCACCGGGGAGCTGTTTTTC
TRBV27	few	TRBD2	TRBJ2-3	CASTMGGLTDTQYF	TGTGCCAGCACCATGGGGGGGTTGACAGATACGCAGTATTTT
TRBV5-1	few	TRBD1	TRBJ2-5	CASSEVGTEGFETQYF	TGCGCCAGCAGCGAGGTCGGGACAGAGGGCTTCGAGACCCAGTACTTC
TRBV7-2	.	TRBD2	TRBJ2-1	CASSFIAGRDYNGQFF	TGTGCCAGCAGTTTTATTGCCGGGAGGGACTACAATGGGCAGTTCTTC
TRBV27	few	TRBD2	TRBJ2-1	CASSLGAGPYNEQFF	TGTGCCAGCAGTTTAGGAGCGGGGCCCTACAATGAGCAGTTCTTC
TRBV6-6	.	.	TRBJ1-1	CASRLGQLDTEAFF	TGTGCCAGCAGACTCGGACAGCTAGACACTGAAGCTTTCTTT
TRBV28	.	TRBD2	TRBJ2-3	CASTTRGLAGKGNTQYF	TGTGCCAGCACCACCCGGGGACTAGCGGGTAAAGGGAATACGCAGTATTTT
TRBV9	.	.	TRBJ2-7	CASSGIGSSYEQYF	TGTGCCAGCAGCGGAATTGGGAGCTCCTACGAGCAGTACTTC
TRBV9	.	.	TRBJ1-2	CASSGIGTVSNYGYTF	TGTGCCAGCAGTGGCATAGGCACAGTCTCTAACTATGGCTACACCTTC
TRBV20-1	many	.	TRBJ2-7	CSARDVLADEQYF	TGCAGTGCTAGAGATGTACTGGCAGACGAGCAGTACTTC
TRBV7-2	few	TRBD2	TRBJ2-3	CASSFRITGSGVSTDTQYF	TGTGCCAGCAGCTTTCGGATTACCGGGAGCGGGGTGAGCACAGATACGCAGTATTTT
TRBV4-2	.	TRBD1	TRBJ2-7	CASSQEIGQGANEQYF	TGTGCCAGCAGCCAAGAGATAGGCCAGGGGGCAAACGAGCAGTACTTC
TRBV9	many	.	TRBJ1-1	CASSGQLNTEAFF	TGTGCCAGCAGCGGACAGTTGAACACTGAAGCTTTCTTT
TRBV7-2	once	.	TRBJ2-1	CASKTYNEQFF	TGTGCCAGCAAGACCTACAATGAGCAGTTCTTC
TRBV6-6	few	.	TRBJ1-1	CASSYGGTEAFF	TGTGCCAGCAGTTACGGAGGGACTGAAGCTTTCTTT
TRBV4-3	.	.	TRBJ1-2	CASSHRGVRYGYTF	TGCGCCAGCAGCCACAGGGGCGTCCGCTATGGCTACACCTTC
TRBV20-1	.	.	TRBJ1-4	CSARVLALVDEKLFF	TGCAGTGCACGGGTGCTGGCCCTTGTTGATGAAAAACTGTTTTTT
TRBV6-5	many	TRBD2	TRBJ2-3	CASSYELAGADTQYF	TGTGCCAGCAGTTACGAGCTAGCGGGAGCTGATACGCAGTATTTT
TRBV2	.	.	TRBJ2-7	CASETYSAGEQYF	TGTGCCAGCGAGACCTACAGTGCGGGCGAGCAGTACTTC
TRBV28	few	.	TRBJ2-7	CASSPLSYEQYF	TGTGCCAGCAGTCCCCTCTCCTACGAGCAGTACTTC
TRBV12-3/TRBV12-4	few	.	TRBJ1-5	CASRPGGNQPQHF	TGTGCCAGCCGCCCCGGGGGAAATCAGCCCCAGCATTTT
TRBV6-5	many	.	TRBJ1-1	CASSYSTRAWGEAFF	TGTGCCAGCAGTTACTCGACGCGAGCGTGGGGTGAAGCTTTCTTT
TRBV28	.	.	TRBJ2-1	CASSQRPLAESSYNEQFF	TGTGCCAGCAGTCAAAGGCCACTGGCCGAAAGCTCCTACAATGAGCAGTTCTTC
TRBV11-2	.	.	TRBJ2-2	CASSSASGPFTGELYF	TGTGCCAGCAGCTCCGCCTCGGGACCGTTCACCGGGGAGCTGTATTTT
TRBV3-1	few	.	TRBJ2-7	CASSQLAEALGGSYEQYF	TGTGCCAGCAGCCAACTAGCGGAAGCGTTAGGGGGCTCCTACGAGCAGTACTTC
TRBV28	.	.	TRBJ2-7	CASSHEAYYEQYF	TGTGCCAGCAGCCACGAGGCATACTACGAGCAGTACTTC
TRBV4-1	.	.	TRBJ2-3	CASSQRGGITDTQYF	TGCGCCAGCAGCCAAAGGGGGGGTATCACAGATACGCAGTATTTT
TRBV20-1	few	TRBD1	TRBJ1-5	CSARPGDRSNQPQHF	TGCAGTGCTAGACCCGGGGACAGGAGCAATCAGCCCCAGCATTTT
TRBV7-9	few	.	TRBJ2-7	CASSFQMAPYEQYF	TGTGCCAGCAGCTTTCAGATGGCACCCTACGAGCAGTACTTC
TRBV19	.	TRBD1	TRBJ2-3	CASRDRGAGGSSTDSQYF	TGTGCCTCAAGGGACAGGGGGGCCGGGGGGTCAAGCACAGATTCGCAGTATTTT
TRBV6-2/TRBV6-3	.	.	TRBJ1-4	CASSPGTPATKEKLFF	TGTGCCAGCAGTCCCGGGACACCCGCAACTAAGGAAAAACTGTTTTTT
TRBV7-9	many	.	TRBJ2-3	CASSLVRASDTQYF	TGTGCCAGCAGCTTAGTTCGGGCATCAGATACGCAGTATTTT
TRBV29-1	many	.	TRBJ2-3	CSVGPTSSSTDTQYF	TGCAGCGTTGGTCCGACTTCCTCTAGCACAGATACGCAGTATTTT
TRBV29-1	.	.	TRBJ2-2	CSVRHLTGELFF	TGCAGCGTTAGACACCTAACCGGGGAGCTGTTTTTT
TRBV2	.	.	TRBJ1-5	CASSEGEWRPRGPQHF	TGTGCCAGCAGTGAGGGGGAGTGGAGGCCCCGGGGGCCCCAGCATTTT